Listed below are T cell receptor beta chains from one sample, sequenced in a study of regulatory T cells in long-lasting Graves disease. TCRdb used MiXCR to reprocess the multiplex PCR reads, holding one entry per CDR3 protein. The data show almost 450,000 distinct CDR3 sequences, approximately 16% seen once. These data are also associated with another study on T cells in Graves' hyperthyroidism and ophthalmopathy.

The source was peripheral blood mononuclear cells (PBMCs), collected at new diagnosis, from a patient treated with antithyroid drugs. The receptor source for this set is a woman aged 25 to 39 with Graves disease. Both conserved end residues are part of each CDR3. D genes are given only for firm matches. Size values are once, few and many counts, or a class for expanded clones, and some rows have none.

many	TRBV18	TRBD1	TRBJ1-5	TGTGCCAGCTCACCCCGACAGGGTAATCAGCCCCAGCATTTT	CASSPRQGNQPQHF
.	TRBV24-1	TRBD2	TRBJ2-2	TGTGCCACCAGTGATGCGGCTAGCGGGAGCACCGGGGAGCTGTTTTTT	CATSDAASGSTGELFF
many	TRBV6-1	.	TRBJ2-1	TGTGCCAGCAGTGAATGGACGCGTGAGCAGTTCTTC	CASSEWTREQFF
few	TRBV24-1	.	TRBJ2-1	TGTGCCACCAGTGATCTCCAGCGCAGCCCCAGGGTTGATGAGCAGTTCTTC	CATSDLQRSPRVDEQFF
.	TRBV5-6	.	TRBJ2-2	TGTGCCAGCAGCAGCAATGCCGGGGAGCTGTTTTTT	CASSSNAGELFF
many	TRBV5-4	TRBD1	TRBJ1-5	TGTGCCAGCTCCCACGACAGGGGACTTAATCAGCCCCAGCACTTT	CASSHDRGLNQPQHF
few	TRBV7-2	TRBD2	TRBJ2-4	TGTGCCTCCGGGAGGGCCAACATTCAGTACTTC	CASGRANIQYF
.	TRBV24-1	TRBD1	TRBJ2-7	TGTGCCACCAGTCAGAACCCCGGGACAGGGGACCACGAGCAGTACTTC	CATSQNPGTGDHEQYF
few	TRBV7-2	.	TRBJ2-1	TGTGCCAGCAGCTTACATTCCCTAGCTCATGAGCAGTTCTTC	CASSLHSLAHEQFF
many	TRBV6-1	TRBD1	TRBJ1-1	TGTGCCAGCAGCCAGGGACAGACGAACACTGAAGCTTTCTTT	CASSQGQTNTEAFF
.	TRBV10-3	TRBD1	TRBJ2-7	TGTGCCATCAGTGAGGCCGGAGCCGGGAAAAAACAGGGGAACGAGCAGTACTTC	CAISEAGAGKKQGNEQYF
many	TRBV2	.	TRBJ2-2	TGTGCCAGCAGAGGCGGGATTGGGGAGCTGTTTTTT	CASRGGIGELFF
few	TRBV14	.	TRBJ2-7	TGTGCCAGCAGGAAAAACGGATGGCACTCCTACGAGCAGTACTTC	CASRKNGWHSYEQYF
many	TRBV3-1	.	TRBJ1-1	TGTGCCAGCAGCCAAGGGGCCTTTGGGACTGAAGCTTTCTTT	CASSQGAFGTEAFF
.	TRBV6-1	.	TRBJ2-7	TGTGCCAGCAGTCATAACGACGGGTACGAGCAGTACTTC	CASSHNDGYEQYF
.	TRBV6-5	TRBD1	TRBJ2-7	TGTGCCAGCAGTTACTCTATCGTCCGGGACAGGGGCCACGAGCAGTACTTC	CASSYSIVRDRGHEQYF
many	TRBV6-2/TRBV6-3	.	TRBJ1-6	TGTGCCAGCAGTCAGGGTAGGGATTCACCCCTCCACTTT	CASSQGRDSPLHF
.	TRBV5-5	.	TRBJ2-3	TGTGCCAGCAGCTTGTCCAGGGCTGAAGATACGCAGTATTTT	CASSLSRAEDTQYF